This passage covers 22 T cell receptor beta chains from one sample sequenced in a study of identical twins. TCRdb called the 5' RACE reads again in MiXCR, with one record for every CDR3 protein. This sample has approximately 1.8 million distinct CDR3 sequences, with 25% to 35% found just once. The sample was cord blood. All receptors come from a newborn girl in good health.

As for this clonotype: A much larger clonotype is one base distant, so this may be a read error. This chain's CDR3 is CTSSLTWGPGANVLTF. CDR3 DNA: TGTACCAGCAGTTTGACTTGGGGGCCTGGGGCCAACGTCCTGACTTTC. This rearrangement joins TRBV28 to TRBJ2-6, with D perhaps TRBD1 (6 bases). The CDR3 is 16 residues long. CDR1 MDHEN and CDR2 SYDVKM come from the germline V gene.

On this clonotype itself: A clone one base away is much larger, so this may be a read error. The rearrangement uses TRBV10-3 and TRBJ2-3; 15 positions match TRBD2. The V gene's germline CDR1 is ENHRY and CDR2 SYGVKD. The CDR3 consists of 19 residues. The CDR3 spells CAISVQPGTSGRRTGTQYF. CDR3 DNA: TGTGCCATCAGTGTACAGCCCGGGACTAGCGGGAGGAGAACAGGTACGCAGTATTTT.

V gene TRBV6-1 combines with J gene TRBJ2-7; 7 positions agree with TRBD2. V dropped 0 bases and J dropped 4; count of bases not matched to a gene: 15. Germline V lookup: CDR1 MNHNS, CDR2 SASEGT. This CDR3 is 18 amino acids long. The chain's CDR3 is CASSEAIRLADLLYEQYF. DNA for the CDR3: TGTGCCAGCAGTGAAGCAATTCGGCTAGCGGACCTGTTGTACGAGCAGTACTTC.

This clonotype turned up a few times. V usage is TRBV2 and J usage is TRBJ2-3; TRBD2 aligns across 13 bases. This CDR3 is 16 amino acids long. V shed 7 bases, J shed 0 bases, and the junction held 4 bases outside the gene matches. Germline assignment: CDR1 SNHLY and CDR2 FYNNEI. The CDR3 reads CASNRLAGGSTDTQYF. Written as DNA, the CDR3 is TGTGCCAGCAATCGACTAGCGGGAGGAAGCACAGATACGCAGTATTTT.

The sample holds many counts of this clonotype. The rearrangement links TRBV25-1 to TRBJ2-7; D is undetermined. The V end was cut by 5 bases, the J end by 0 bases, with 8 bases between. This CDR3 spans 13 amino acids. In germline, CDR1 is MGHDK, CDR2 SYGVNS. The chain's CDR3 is CASSSRRSYEQYF. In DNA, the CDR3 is TGTGCCAGCAGTAGCAGGCGCTCCTACGAGCAGTACTTC.

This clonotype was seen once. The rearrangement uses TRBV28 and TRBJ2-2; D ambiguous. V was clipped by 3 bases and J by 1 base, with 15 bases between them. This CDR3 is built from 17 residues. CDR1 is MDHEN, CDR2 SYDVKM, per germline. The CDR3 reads CASSFLQTMGNTGELFF. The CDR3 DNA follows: TGTGCCAGCAGTTTCCTCCAAACTATGGGGAACACCGGGGAGCTGTTTTTT.

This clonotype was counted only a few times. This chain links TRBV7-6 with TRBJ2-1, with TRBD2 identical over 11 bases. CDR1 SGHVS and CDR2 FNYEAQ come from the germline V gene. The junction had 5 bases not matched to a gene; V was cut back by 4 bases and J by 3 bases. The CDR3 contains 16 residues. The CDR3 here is CASSSSGRWDYNEQFF. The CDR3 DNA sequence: TGTGCCAGCAGCTCTAGCGGGAGGTGGGACTACAATGAGCAGTTCTTC.

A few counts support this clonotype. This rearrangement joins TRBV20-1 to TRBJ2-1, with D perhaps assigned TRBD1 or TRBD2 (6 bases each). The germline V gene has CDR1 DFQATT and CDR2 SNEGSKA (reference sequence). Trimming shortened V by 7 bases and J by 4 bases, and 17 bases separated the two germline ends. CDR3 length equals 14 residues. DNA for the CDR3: TGCAGTGGGGGGGCTGAGCGGGCATACAATGAGCAGTTCTTC. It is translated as CSGGAERAYNEQFF.

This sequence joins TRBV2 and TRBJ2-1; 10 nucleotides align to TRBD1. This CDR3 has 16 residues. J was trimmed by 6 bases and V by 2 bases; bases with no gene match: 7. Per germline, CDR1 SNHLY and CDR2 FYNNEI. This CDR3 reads CASSERRTGGLNEQFF. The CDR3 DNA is TGTGCCAGCAGTGAACGGAGGACAGGGGGTCTCAATGAGCAGTTCTTC.

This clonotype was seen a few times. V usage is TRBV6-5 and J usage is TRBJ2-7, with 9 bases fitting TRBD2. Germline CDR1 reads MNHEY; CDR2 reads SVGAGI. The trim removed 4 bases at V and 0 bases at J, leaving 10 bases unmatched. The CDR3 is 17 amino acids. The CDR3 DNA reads TGTGCCAGCAGTTCGATTTCCCGAGCGGGAGGCTCCTACGAGCAGTACTTC. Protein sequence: CASSSISRAGGSYEQYF.

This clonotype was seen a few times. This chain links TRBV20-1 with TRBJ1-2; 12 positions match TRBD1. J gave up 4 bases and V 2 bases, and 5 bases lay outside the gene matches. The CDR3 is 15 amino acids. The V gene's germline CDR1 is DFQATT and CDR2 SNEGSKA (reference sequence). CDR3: CSARPGTGGVYGYTF. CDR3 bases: TGCAGTGCTAGACCAGGGACAGGGGGCGTCTATGGCTACACCTTC.

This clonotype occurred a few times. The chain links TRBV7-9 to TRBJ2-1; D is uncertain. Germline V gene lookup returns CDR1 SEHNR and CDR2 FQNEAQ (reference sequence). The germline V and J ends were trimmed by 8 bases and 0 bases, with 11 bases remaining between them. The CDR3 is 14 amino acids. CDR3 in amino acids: CASQAPGSYNEQFF. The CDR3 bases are TGTGCCAGCCAAGCTCCCGGCTCCTACAATGAGCAGTTCTTC.

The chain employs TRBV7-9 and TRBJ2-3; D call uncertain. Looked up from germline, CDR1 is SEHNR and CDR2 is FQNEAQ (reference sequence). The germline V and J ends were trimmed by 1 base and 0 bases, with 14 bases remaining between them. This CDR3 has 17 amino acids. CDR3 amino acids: CASSLGLGSSSTDTQYF. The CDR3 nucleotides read TGTGCCAGCAGCTTAGGTTTGGGGTCCTCTAGCACAGATACGCAGTATTTT.

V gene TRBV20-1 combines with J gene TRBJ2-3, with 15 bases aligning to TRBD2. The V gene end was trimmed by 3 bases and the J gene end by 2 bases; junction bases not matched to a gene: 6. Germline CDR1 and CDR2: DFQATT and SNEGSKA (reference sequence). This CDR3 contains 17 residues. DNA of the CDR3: TGCAGTGCTAGCGGACTAGCGGGGGGGAGCACCACAGATACGCAGTATTTT. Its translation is CSASGLAGGSTTDTQYF.

The CDR3 spells CAISTQVNTEAFF. The DNA of the CDR3 is TGTGCCATCAGTACCCAAGTGAACACTGAAGCTTTCTTT. The V gene is TRBV10-3, the J gene TRBJ1-1; D unresolved. The CDR3 runs 13 residues. Germline CDR1 is ENHRY and CDR2 is SYGVKD. Deletions cut 5 bases from V and 0 bases from J, with 7 bases between.

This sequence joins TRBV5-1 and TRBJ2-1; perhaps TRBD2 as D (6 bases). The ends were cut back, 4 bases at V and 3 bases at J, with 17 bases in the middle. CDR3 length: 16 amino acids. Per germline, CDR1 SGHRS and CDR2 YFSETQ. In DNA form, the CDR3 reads TGCGCCAGCAGCCTCAACTCGGGACTGATCTACAATGAGCAGTTCTTC. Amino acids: CASSLNSGLIYNEQFF.

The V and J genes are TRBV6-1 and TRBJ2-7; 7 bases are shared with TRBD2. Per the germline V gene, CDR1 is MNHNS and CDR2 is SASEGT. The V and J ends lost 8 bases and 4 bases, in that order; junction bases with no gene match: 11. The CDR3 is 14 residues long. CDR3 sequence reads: CASRASGLPYEQYF. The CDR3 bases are TGTGCCAGCCGGGCTTCGGGACTACCTTACGAGCAGTACTTC.

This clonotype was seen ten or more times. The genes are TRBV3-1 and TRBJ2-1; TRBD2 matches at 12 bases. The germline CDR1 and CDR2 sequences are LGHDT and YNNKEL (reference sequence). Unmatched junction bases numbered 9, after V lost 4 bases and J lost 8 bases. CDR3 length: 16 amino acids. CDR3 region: CASSPRLAGALDEQFF. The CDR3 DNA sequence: TGTGCCAGCAGCCCGAGACTAGCGGGAGCTTTGGATGAGCAGTTCTTC.

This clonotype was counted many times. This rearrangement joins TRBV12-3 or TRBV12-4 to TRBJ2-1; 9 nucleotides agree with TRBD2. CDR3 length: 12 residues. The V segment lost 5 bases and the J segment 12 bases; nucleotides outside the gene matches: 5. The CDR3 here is CASSPSGNGQFF. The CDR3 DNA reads TGTGCCAGCAGTCCTAGCGGGAACGGGCAGTTCTTC.

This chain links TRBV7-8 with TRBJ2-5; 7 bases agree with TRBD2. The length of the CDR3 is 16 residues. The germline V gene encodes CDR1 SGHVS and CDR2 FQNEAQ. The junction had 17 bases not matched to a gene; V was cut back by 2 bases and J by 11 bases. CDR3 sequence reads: CASSLFAGERHNEQYF. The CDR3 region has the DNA TGTGCCAGCAGCTTATTTGCGGGAGAAAGGCACAATGAGCAGTACTTC.

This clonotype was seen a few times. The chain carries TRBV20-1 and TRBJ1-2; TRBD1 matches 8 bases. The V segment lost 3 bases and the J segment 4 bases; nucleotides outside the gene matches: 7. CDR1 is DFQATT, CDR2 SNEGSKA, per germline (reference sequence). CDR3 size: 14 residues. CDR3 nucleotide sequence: TGCAGTGCTAGTCCCGGACAGGGTGGCTATGGCTACACCTTC. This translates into CSASPGQGGYGYTF.

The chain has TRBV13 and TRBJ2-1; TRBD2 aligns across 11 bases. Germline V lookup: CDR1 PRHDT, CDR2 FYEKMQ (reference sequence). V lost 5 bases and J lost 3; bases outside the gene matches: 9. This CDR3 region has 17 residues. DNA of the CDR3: TGTGCCAGCAGCCTTCAGCCCGGGACTAGCGGCTACAATGAGCAGTTCTTC. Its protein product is CASSLQPGTSGYNEQFF. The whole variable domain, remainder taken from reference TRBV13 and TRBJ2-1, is AAGVIQSPRHLIKEKRETATLKCYPIPRHDTVYWYQQGPGQDPQFLISFYEKMQSDKGSIPDRFSAQQFSDYHSELNMSSLELGDSALYFCASSLQPGTSGYNEQFFGPGTRLTVL.